Listed below are T cell receptor beta chains from one sample, sequenced in a study of T cell repertoires in cytomegalovirus infection. TCRdb processed the reads anew with MiXCR; each CDR3 protein has one entry. The table lists hundreds of thousands of distinct CDR3 sequences, 35% of them singletons. The sequenced sample consisted of PBMCs. These receptors came from a human donor in good health (CMV status not recorded). Some clones in this sample may be carry-over from other donors' samples. Each CDR3 is given with its conserved first and last residue.

v_gene: TRBV7-6
j_gene: TRBJ2-7
CDR3aa: CASSSGTNSYEQYF

v_gene: TRBV7-2
j_gene: TRBJ2-1
CDR3aa: CASSYTGVLFF

v_gene: TRBV12-3/TRBV12-4
j_gene: TRBJ1-1
CDR3aa: CASTRDNTNTEAFF

v_gene: TRBV7-3
j_gene: TRBJ2-5
CDR3aa: CASSPGVQETQYF

v_gene: TRBV5-1
j_gene: TRBJ2-7
CDR3aa: CASSSSSRASGRYEQYF

v_gene: TRBV28
j_gene: TRBJ2-3
CDR3aa: CASSLSQGTDTQYF

v_gene: TRBV12-3/TRBV12-4
j_gene: TRBJ1-1
CDR3aa: CASSPTVRDTEAFF

v_gene: TRBV6-1
j_gene: TRBJ1-6
CDR3aa: CASSARDSSYNSPLHF

v_gene: TRBV20-1
j_gene: TRBJ1-2
CDR3aa: CSARPGRPVYYGYTF

v_gene: TRBV12-3/TRBV12-4
j_gene: TRBJ2-7
CDR3aa: CASSRAGSEQYF

v_gene: TRBV28
j_gene: TRBJ2-2
CDR3aa: CASSPTGRRTGELFF

v_gene: TRBV12-3/TRBV12-4
j_gene: TRBJ1-5
CDR3aa: CASSSTGYTNQPQHF

v_gene: TRBV10-3
j_gene: TRBJ2-7
CDR3aa: CATKSGTTDYEQYF

v_gene: TRBV2
j_gene: TRBJ2-3
CDR3aa: CASSVADTQYF

v_gene: TRBV6-6
j_gene: TRBJ1-3
CDR3aa: CASLVGNTIYF

v_gene: TRBV4-1
j_gene: TRBJ1-1
CDR3aa: CASSQTAMNTEAFF

v_gene: TRBV2
j_gene: TRBJ2-1
CDR3aa: CASSDWNEQFF

v_gene: TRBV28
j_gene: TRBJ1-1
CDR3aa: CASSPHRGGTEAFF

v_gene: TRBV7-2
j_gene: TRBJ2-1
CDR3aa: CASSLSQTPNEQFF

v_gene: TRBV5-4
j_gene: TRBJ1-2
CDR3aa: CASSPAGAFREGYTF

v_gene: TRBV28
j_gene: TRBJ2-4
CDR3aa: CASSLPGLAGGKNIQYF

v_gene: TRBV28
j_gene: TRBJ1-2
CDR3aa: CASRVPTGKISGYTF

v_gene: TRBV19
j_gene: TRBJ2-1
CDR3aa: CASIPTPTSGSLFLYNEQFF

v_gene: TRBV7-9
j_gene: TRBJ1-5
CDR3aa: CASSLETGSNQPQHF

v_gene: TRBV5-1
j_gene: TRBJ2-2
CDR3aa: CAGSLEGSTGELFF

v_gene: TRBV29-1
j_gene: TRBJ2-2
CDR3aa: CSVVWTGTSGELFF

v_gene: TRBV27
j_gene: TRBJ1-1
CDR3aa: CASSLYQGANTEAFF

v_gene: TRBV14
j_gene: TRBJ2-4
CDR3aa: CLRQRLAKNIQYF

v_gene: TRBV5-1
j_gene: TRBJ2-7
CDR3aa: CASSLLSGRYEQYF

v_gene: TRBV5-1
j_gene: TRBJ1-4
CDR3aa: CASSLSQLTNEKLFF

v_gene: TRBV6-2/TRBV6-3
j_gene: TRBJ2-6
CDR3aa: CASSPVGGASGANVLTF

v_gene: TRBV6-6
j_gene: TRBJ2-7
CDR3aa: CASTIGQSYEQYF

v_gene: TRBV28
j_gene: TRBJ1-5
CDR3aa: CASRVGQGRRDQPQHF

v_gene: TRBV20-1
j_gene: TRBJ2-5
CDR3aa: CSAARETQYF

v_gene: TRBV7-8
j_gene: TRBJ1-1
CDR3aa: CASSPKPLEAFF

v_gene: TRBV28
j_gene: TRBJ1-4
CDR3aa: CATQQTLGEKLFF

v_gene: TRBV6-5
j_gene: TRBJ2-7
CDR3aa: CASSPVRDRSYEQYF